A single sample gave rise to the 27 T cell receptor beta chains below, sequenced in a study of cytomegalovirus exposure and HLA in healthy donors. PCR used 60 Vbeta primers and 13 Jbeta primers. Measured with immunoSEQ multiplex PCR; TCRdb has only the in-frame clones, and not every one. The table includes some 130,000 clones, roughly four fifths detected once. Sequencing was done on a sample of PBMCs. These TCRs come from a male donor in good health and CMV-seronegative.

This chain uses TRBV27 with TRBJ2-7; 12 bases match TRBD1. With V trimmed by 5 bases and J by 7 bases, 12 bases remained unmatched. CDR3 length: 16 amino acids. From germline, CDR1 is MNHEY and CDR2 SMNVEV (reference sequence). The CDR3 sequence: CASSLTGTGGIGEQYF. The CDR3 bases are TGTGCCAGCAGTCTCACCGGGACAGGGGGCATAGGGGAGCAGTACTTC.

The rearrangement joins TRBV4-2 to TRBJ2-5; D possibly corresponds to TRBD2 (6 bases). The V gene lost 1 base and the J gene lost 3 bases, with 9 bases spanning the gap. Germline CDR1 reads LGHNA; CDR2 reads YNFKEQ. The CDR3 totals 14 residues. Here the CDR3 DNA reads TGTGCCAGCAGCCAAGCGGGAGAGGAAGAGACCCAGTACTTC. Amino acid sequence: CASSQAGEEETQYF.

The chain couples TRBV4-3 to TRBJ2-1; D is undetermined. V was shortened by 0 bases and J by 4 bases, with 4 bases between the two germline ends. The CDR3 spans 13 residues. Per germline, CDR1 LGHNA and CDR2 YSLEER. The CDR3 loop reads CASSQDSYNEQFF. The CDR3 DNA reads TGCGCCAGCAGCCAAGACTCTTACAATGAGCAGTTCTTC.

The chain employs TRBV7-2 and TRBJ1-1; no clear D. Germline V lookup: CDR1 SGHTA, CDR2 FQGNSA. The CDR3 is 15 amino acids. V lost 6 bases and J lost 5, with 19 bases in between. The CDR3 DNA is TGTGCCAGCAGAGAGCGGGGAGGAGTGGGAACTGAAGCTTTCTTT. As protein: CASRERGGVGTEAFF.

This clone was seen a handful of times. J is TRBJ1-4 and V is TRBV28, with D tentatively TRBD1 (6 bases). The CDR3 runs 17 residues. CDR1 is MDHEN and CDR2 is SYDVKM in the germline V gene. Trimming pared 6 bases from V and 3 bases from J, leaving 20 bases between. The CDR3 DNA reads TGTGCCAGCAGAGGATCTGGCTGGACAGCTCCTAATGAAAAACTGTTTTTT. It yields the protein CASRGSGWTAPNEKLFF.

The sample holds one count of this clone. This chain uses TRBV6-1 with TRBJ2-5, with TRBD2 identical over 11 bases. The length of the CDR3 is 15 residues. CDR1 is MNHNS, CDR2 SASEGT, per germline. V trimming: 4 bases; J trimming: 4 bases; junction bases outside the gene matches: 5. The CDR3 nucleotides read TGTGCCAGCAGTGCCTTAGCGGGAGGGCCAGAGACCCAGTACTTC. Translating gives CASSALAGGPETQYF.

The genes are TRBV4-2 and TRBJ2-1; the D gene is possibly TRBD1 (5 bases). V was shortened by 1 base and J by 6 bases, with 7 bases between the two germline ends. This CDR3 region has 13 residues. The V gene's germline CDR1 is LGHNA and CDR2 YNFKEQ. The CDR3 region is CASSQVGANEQFF. DNA of the CDR3: TGTGCCAGCAGCCAAGTAGGGGCCAATGAGCAGTTCTTC.

V and J are TRBV7-2 and TRBJ1-5; maybe TRBD1 (5 bases). V dropped 3 bases and J dropped 2 bases, with 5 bases sitting between them. There are 13 residues in the CDR3. CDR1 and CDR2 from the germline V gene are SGHTA and FQGNSA. The CDR3 DNA reads as TGTGCCAGCAGCTTGACAGGCAATCAGCCCCAGCATTTT. Its translation: CASSLTGNQPQHF.

This clone has just a few counts. This rearrangement joins TRBV23-1 to TRBJ1-4, with TRBD1 as a possible D gene (6 bases). TRBV23-1 is flagged as an ORF with uncertain function. The CDR3 is 17 residues long. V lost 1 base to trimming and J lost 1 base, with 13 bases between them. CDR3 nucleotide sequence: TGCGCCAGCAGTCAATATAAGCAGGGGAAAACTAATGAAAAACTGTTTTTT. It yields the protein CASSQYKQGKTNEKLFF.

This clone was observed a few times. The V call is TRBV7-9, the J call TRBJ2-3; 10 bases agree with TRBD1. Germline trimming cut 4 bases from V and 5 bases from J; bases unmatched to any gene: 9. CDR1 and CDR2 from the germline V gene are SEHNR and FQNEAQ (reference sequence). This CDR3 is 16 amino acids long. CDR3 sequence (DNA): TGTGCCAGCAGCTCCGCCCGACAGGGGGCGAGAGATACGCAGTATTTT. Translated: CASSSARQGARDTQYF. Using reference TRBV7-9 and TRBJ2-3 for the parts outside the CDR3, the full variable domain is DTGVSQNPRHKITKRGQNVTFRCDPISEHNRLYWYRQTLGQGPEFLTYFQNEAQLEKSRLLSDRFSAERPKGSFSTLEIQRTEQGDSAMYLCASSSARQGARDTQYFGPGTRLTVL.

The genes are TRBV5-1 and TRBJ2-6; 7 nucleotides match TRBD1. The V segment lost 5 bases and the J segment 3 bases; nucleotides outside the gene matches: 14. The V gene's germline CDR1 is SGHRS and CDR2 YFSETQ. The CDR3 runs 18 residues. The CDR3 bases are TGCGCCAGCAGACCAGGGGGTGCCCTCGGGGTTGGGGCCAACGTCCTGACTTTC. The encoded protein is CASRPGGALGVGANVLTF.

The chain links TRBV7-9 to TRBJ1-1, with D uncertain. The CDR3 loop spans 14 amino acids. With 4 bases removed from V and 0 bases from J, the gap between germline ends came to 9 bases. Germline loops: CDR1 SEHNR, CDR2 FQNEAQ (reference sequence). The CDR3: CASSSNQVNTEAFF. DNA of the CDR3: TGTGCCAGCAGCTCGAATCAGGTGAACACTGAAGCTTTCTTT.

In this sample, this clone turned up once. J is TRBJ1-2 and V is TRBV27; TRBD1 matches 9 bases. CDR3 length: 14 residues. Germline CDR1 reads MNHEY; CDR2 reads SMNVEV (reference sequence). The J segment lost 6 bases and the V segment lost 6 bases, leaving 8 bases of the junction unmatched. This CDR3 reads CASSRTGVLNGYTF. In DNA, the CDR3 is TGTGCCAGCAGCCGGACAGGGGTCTTAAATGGCTACACCTTC.

The chain is built from TRBV10-3 and TRBJ2-1, with 8 positions matching TRBD1. Per germline, CDR1 ENHRY and CDR2 SYGVKD. The CDR3 length is 14 residues. V lost 4 bases, J lost 4 bases, and 3 bases stayed unmatched. The CDR3, as DNA: TGTGCCATCAGTGGACAGGGGACATACAATGAGCAGTTCTTC. It codes for CAISGQGTYNEQFF.

The chain has TRBV7-9 and TRBJ1-2, with D uncertain. The ends were cut back, 5 bases at V and 8 bases at J, with 15 bases in the middle. Germline CDR1 reads SEHNR; CDR2 reads FQNEAQ (reference sequence). This CDR3 contains 13 residues. CDR3 region: CASSTPRGYGYTF. CDR3 DNA: TGTGCCAGCAGCACGCCCCGCGGTTACGGCTACACCTTC. Variable domain in full (rest from reference TRBV7-9 and TRBJ1-2): DTGVSQNPRHKITKRGQNVTFRCDPISEHNRLYWYRQTLGQGPEFLTYFQNEAQLEKSRLLSDRFSAERPKGSFSTLEIQRTEQGDSAMYLCASSTPRGYGYTFGSGTRLTVV.

The genes are TRBV5-5 and TRBJ1-5; D may be TRBD1 (6 bases). The germline V and J ends were trimmed by 4 bases and 1 base, with 15 bases remaining between them. The germline CDR1 and CDR2 sequences are SGHKS and YYEKEE (reference sequence). The CDR3 extends over 16 amino acids. CDR3 residues: CASSPRPGASNQPQHF. CDR3 DNA sequence: TGTGCCAGCAGCCCCCGTCCAGGGGCGAGCAATCAGCCCCAGCATTTT.

V gene TRBV4-2 combines with J gene TRBJ1-2, with D hard to call. CDR3 size: 13 residues. Trimming removed 4 bases from V and 6 bases from J, with 12 bases in between. Germline CDR1 reads LGHNA; CDR2 reads YNFKEQ. The CDR3 spells CASSPRGPDGYTF. CDR3 bases: TGTGCCAGCAGCCCTCGCGGGCCGGATGGCTACACCTTC.

This clone occurred a few times. This rearrangement joins TRBV6-5 to TRBJ1-1; D is unresolved. This CDR3 contains 13 residues. V lost 0 bases, J lost 4 bases, and 6 bases lay in between. The germline CDR1 and CDR2 sequences are MNHEY and SVGAGI. The CDR3 DNA sequence: TGTGCCAGCAGTTACTCGACTGGCACTGAAGCTTTCTTT. It translates to CASSYSTGTEAFF.

The chain recombines TRBV15 with TRBJ2-7, with 10 positions matching TRBD1. With V trimmed by 0 bases and J by 4 bases, 3 bases remained unmatched. CDR3 length: 15 residues. The germline V gene encodes CDR1 LNHNV and CDR2 YYDKDF (reference sequence). The CDR3 spells CATSRDPGQGYEQYF. The CDR3 DNA follows: TGTGCCACCAGCAGAGATCCGGGACAGGGGTACGAGCAGTACTTC.

This clone appeared a single time. The V gene is TRBV6-6, the J gene TRBJ2-2; D call uncertain. V was shortened by 8 bases and J by 8 bases, with 18 bases between the two germline ends. This CDR3 is 14 amino acids long. Germline CDR1 MNHNY, CDR2 SVGAGI (reference sequence). CDR3: CASSPQRWAGELFF. CDR3 nucleotides: TGTGCCAGCTCCCCTCAACGGTGGGCAGGGGAGCTGTTTTTT.

V usage is TRBV9 and J usage is TRBJ2-7; no clear D. Per the germline V gene, CDR1 is SGDLS and CDR2 is YYNGEE. Trimming left V 7 bases short and J 5 bases short, with 10 bases between. CDR3 size: 11 residues. CDR3 nucleotide sequence: TGTGCCAGCGGTCCCCCGGACGAGCAGTACTTC. Translating gives CASGPPDEQYF.

The rearrangement links TRBV5-8 to TRBJ1-6; 10 bases fit TRBD1. The CDR3 length is 16 residues. Trimming took 4 bases from V and 7 from J; bases not matched to a gene: 8. Germline CDR1 and CDR2: SGHTS and YDEGEE. CDR3 coding DNA: TGTGCCAGCAGCCCCTGGACAGGGGGTGAGAATTCACCCCTCCACTTT. Its protein product is CASSPWTGGENSPLHF.

This sequence joins TRBV30 and TRBJ2-3; D unclear. V lost 3 bases, J lost 1 base, and 8 bases lay in between. Per germline, CDR1 GTSNPN and CDR2 SVGIG (reference sequence). CDR3 size: 13 residues. The CDR3 reads CAWSLSGTDTQYF. The CDR3 DNA follows: TGTGCCTGGAGCCTTTCCGGCACAGATACGCAGTATTTT.

The rearrangement joins TRBV6-1 to TRBJ2-7; tentative D call: TRBD1 (6 bases). Trimming shortened V by 1 base and J by 5 bases, and 18 bases separated the two germline ends. The CDR3 covers 16 residues. Germline V gives CDR1 MNHNS, CDR2 SASEGT. CDR3 sequence reads: CASSEGDRLYRDEQYF. The DNA of the CDR3 is TGTGCCAGCAGTGAAGGAGACAGGCTCTACCGCGACGAGCAGTACTTC.

In this sample, this clone turned up a few times. V usage is TRBV6-1 and J usage is TRBJ2-6, with 9 positions matching TRBD1. The J segment lost 4 bases and the V segment lost 6 bases, leaving 4 bases of the junction unmatched. The germline CDR1 and CDR2 sequences are MNHNS and SASEGT. The CDR3 is made up of 15 amino acids. CDR3 sequence: CASRRTGDGANVLTF. In DNA, the CDR3 is TGTGCCAGCAGAAGGACAGGGGACGGGGCCAACGTCCTGACTTTC.

This sequence joins TRBV28 and TRBJ2-1, with D possibly being TRBD2 (5 bases). V lost 3 bases and J 7 bases, leaving 13 bases between the germline ends. The CDR3 is made up of 14 amino acids. Per the germline V gene, CDR1 is MDHEN and CDR2 is SYDVKM. The CDR3 DNA sequence: TGTGCCAGCAGTTTCCCCGGGAAAAGGAATGAGCAGTTCTTC. Its translation is CASSFPGKRNEQFF. Drawing the rest from reference TRBV28 and TRBJ2-1, the complete variable domain is DVKVTQSSRYLVKRTGEKVFLECVQDMDHENMFWYRQDPGLGLRLIYFSYDVKMKEKGDIPEGYSVSREKKERFSLILESASTNQTSMYLCASSFPGKRNEQFFGPGTRLTVL.

The chain carries TRBV5-1 and TRBJ2-7; 10 bases line up with TRBD2. Per germline, CDR1 SGHRS and CDR2 YFSETQ. The CDR3 extends over 15 amino acids. Losses at the gene ends were 0 bases for V and 4 bases for J; bases not matched to a gene: 4. This chain's CDR3 is CASSLVVAGGYEQYF. CDR3 bases: TGCGCCAGCAGCTTGGTGGTAGCGGGAGGATACGAGCAGTACTTC.